The 14 T cell receptor beta chains below all came from one sample that was sequenced in a study of blood T cell repertoires in COVID-19. Sequenced by immunoSEQ multiplex PCR; TCRdb stores in-frame clones only, minus some. The profile covers 120,000 to 150,000 clones, with around 87% appearing a single time and just over 3% taken by the ten largest. Sequences were obtained from peripheral blood. The receptors originated from a woman aged 55-70 years with active COVID-19.

V gene TRBV19 combines with J gene TRBJ1-6; D uncertain. The V and J ends lost 5 bases and 11 bases respectively, with 13 bases between them. Germline V CDR1 and CDR2: LNHDA, SQIVND (reference sequence). The CDR3 runs to 13 residues. This CDR3 reads CASSLGLYPPLHF. The DNA for the CDR3 is TGTGCCAGTAGTTTAGGACTATATCCACCCCTCCACTTT.

This clone was seen once. The chain carries TRBV20-1 and TRBJ2-1; D gene uncertain. This CDR3 has 10 residues. With 4 bases removed from V and 8 bases from J, the gap between germline ends came to 6 bases. The germline CDR1 and CDR2 sequences are DFQATT and SNEGSKA (reference sequence). The chain's CDR3 is CSAISDEQFF. The DNA of the CDR3 is TGCAGTGCTATCAGTGATGAGCAGTTCTTC.

The chain uses TRBV24-1 and TRBJ2-3; no clear D gene. Between the trimmed V and J ends, which lost 3 bases and 0 bases, there was a span of 12 bases. Germline V CDR1 and CDR2: KGHDR, SFDVKD. The CDR3 contains 16 residues. The CDR3 coding sequence is TGTGCCACCAGTGATCCGGCTAGAGCTAGCACAGATACGCAGTATTTT. This sequence encodes CATSDPARASTDTQYF.

The CDR3 DNA follows: TGTGCCAGCAGTTTATTAGGGGGAGCTGAAGCTTTCTTT. This codes for CASSLLGGAEAFF. The chain combines TRBV12-3 or TRBV12-4 with TRBJ1-1; D might be TRBD1 (6 bases). This CDR3 has 13 amino acids. V was shortened by 2 bases and J by 6 bases, with 10 bases between the two germline ends.

The rearrangement uses TRBV6-2 or TRBV6-3 and TRBJ2-1, with D unclear. V dropped 4 bases and J dropped 0 bases, with 10 bases sitting between them. Germline V gene data show CDR1 as MNHEY and CDR2 as SVGEGT. This CDR3 is 15 amino acids long. The CDR3 reads CASSSLKSSYNEQFF. The CDR3 DNA is TGTGCCAGCAGTTCTCTTAAGAGCTCCTACAATGAGCAGTTCTTC.

V and J are TRBV30 and TRBJ2-1, with a weak D call TRBD1 (6 bases). The V end lost 7 bases, the J end lost 0 bases, and 13 bases lay between the germline ends. In germline, CDR1 is GTSNPN, CDR2 SVGIG (reference sequence). The length of the CDR3 is 14 residues. Written as DNA, the CDR3 is TGTGCCTTTCAGACAGGCAGCTCCTACAATGAGCAGTTCTTC. This translates into CAFQTGSSYNEQFF.

The chain joins TRBV14 to TRBJ2-3; 9 bases line up with TRBD1. The V and J ends lost 6 bases and 6 bases, in that order; junction bases with no gene match: 7. The CDR3 runs to 14 residues. The germline V gene has CDR1 SGHDN and CDR2 FVKESK. CDR3 coding DNA: TGTGCCAGCAGAGACAACAGGGGGCCGGATACGCAGTATTTT. Its protein product is CASRDNRGPDTQYF.

The chain couples TRBV19 to TRBJ1-1; no clear D. Per the germline V gene, CDR1 is LNHDA and CDR2 is SQIVND (reference sequence). The CDR3 runs 13 residues. V was cut by 5 bases and J by 0 bases, with 7 bases left in between. CDR3 amino acids: CASSPLMNTEAFF. CDR3 nucleotide sequence: TGTGCCAGTAGTCCCCTTATGAACACTGAAGCTTTCTTT.

The J gene is TRBJ1-4, the V gene TRBV9, with 9 nucleotides matching TRBD1. There are 15 residues in the CDR3. V trimming: 4 bases; J trimming: 8 bases; junction bases outside the gene matches: 9. Germline V gene lookup returns CDR1 SGDLS and CDR2 YYNGEE. The CDR3: CASSLTGGAGEKLFF. CDR3 bases: TGTGCCAGCAGCCTTACAGGGGGCGCAGGGGAAAAACTGTTTTTT.

J is TRBJ1-3 and V is TRBV7-2; perhaps TRBD1 as D (6 bases). CDR3 length equals 14 residues. CDR1 is SGHTA, CDR2 FQGNSA, per germline. V was cut by 5 bases and J by 4 bases, with 12 bases left in between. CDR3 sequence reads: CASSRGGTGNTIYF. DNA for the CDR3: TGTGCCAGCAGCCGGGGGGGGACAGGAAACACCATATATTTT.

This chain uses TRBV7-2 with TRBJ2-7, with D tentatively TRBD1 (6 bases). The V end was cut by 5 bases, the J end by 2 bases, with 16 bases between. The CDR3 is 15 residues long. CDR1 and CDR2 (germline): SGHTA, FQGNSA. CDR3: CASSPPGARAYEQYF. The CDR3 nucleotides read TGTGCCAGCAGCCCCCCAGGGGCAAGGGCCTACGAGCAGTACTTC.

Only one count was recorded for this clone. V gene TRBV19 combines with J gene TRBJ2-2; the match to TRBD1 covers 9 bases. Trimming cost V 10 bases and J 7 bases; bases outside gene matches: 10. Germline CDR1 LNHDA, CDR2 SQIVND (reference sequence). The CDR3 spans 14 residues. DNA for the CDR3: TGTGCCACCACGGACAGGGGAGTCTTCGGGGAGCTGTTTTTT. Translating gives CATTDRGVFGELFF.

J is TRBJ2-2 and V is TRBV10-3; TRBD1 aligns across 7 bases. CDR1 and CDR2 from the germline V gene are ENHRY and SYGVKD. V lost 7 bases and J lost 2; bases outside the gene matches: 10. The CDR3 is 16 residues long. The CDR3 sequence is CAINLDRVANTGELFF. The CDR3 DNA follows: TGTGCCATCAACCTTGACAGGGTGGCTAACACCGGGGAGCTGTTTTTT.

This rearrangement joins TRBV9 to TRBJ1-5; D gene unclear. Germline CDR1 and CDR2: SGDLS and YYNGEE. CDR3 length: 14 residues. The V and J ends lost 3 bases and 0 bases respectively, with 7 bases between them. CDR3 sequence reads: CASSAGSSNQPQHF. Written as DNA, the CDR3 is TGTGCCAGCAGCGCCGGGAGTAGCAATCAGCCCCAGCATTTT.